Shown below are 25 T cell receptor beta chains from a single sample sequenced in a study of blood T cell repertoires in COVID-19. The table came from immunoSEQ multiplex PCR; TCRdb's copy has only in-frame clones and leaves some out. The sample yields under 130,000 clones, about 85% seen once. Sequenced material: peripheral blood. The receptors were gathered from a human donor in a cohort sampled during active COVID-19.

The chain uses TRBV10-2 and TRBJ1-1; TRBD1 aligns across 7 bases. V dropped 4 bases and J dropped 0; count of bases not matched to a gene: 5. CDR3 length equals 15 residues. Germline CDR1 WSHSY, CDR2 SAAADI. The CDR3 region has the DNA TGCGCCAGCAGTGCGCGACAGGGAGTGAACACTGAAGCTTTCTTT. Amino acids: CASSARQGVNTEAFF.

The genes are TRBV7-2 and TRBJ2-4, with D perhaps TRBD2 (6 bases). Trimming stripped 3 bases from V and 3 bases from J, with 9 bases between. This CDR3 has 14 amino acids. Looked up from germline, CDR1 is SGHTA and CDR2 is FQGNSA. CDR3 region: CASSFGTFKNIQYF. As DNA, the CDR3 is TGTGCCAGCAGCTTTGGGACTTTCAAAAACATTCAGTACTTC.

This clone was counted between two and nine times. The chain recombines TRBV30 with TRBJ1-5; D is perhaps TRBD1 (6 bases). Germline assignment: CDR1 GTSNPN and CDR2 SVGIG (reference sequence). Deletions cut 6 bases from V and 2 bases from J, with 11 bases between. The CDR3 totals 13 residues. CDR3 sequence reads: CACQQGGNQPQHF. Written as DNA, the CDR3 is TGTGCCTGCCAACAGGGCGGCAATCAGCCCCAGCATTTT. The full variable domain, with the rest looked up from reference TRBV30 and TRBJ1-5, is SQTIHQWPATLVQPVGSPLSLECTVEGTSNPNLYWYRQAAGRGLQLLFYSVGIGQISSEVPQNLSASRPQDRQFILSSKKLLLSDSGFYLCACQQGGNQPQHFGDGTRLSIL.

The chain joins TRBV27 to TRBJ2-7; 8 bases are a match to TRBD1. CDR3 length: 14 amino acids. Per germline, CDR1 MNHEY and CDR2 SMNVEV (reference sequence). The trim removed 5 bases at V and 3 bases at J, leaving 6 bases unmatched. The CDR3 DNA sequence: TGTGCCAGCAGTGGGGACAGGACAAGCTACGAGCAGTACTTC. Its protein product is CASSGDRTSYEQYF.

As for this clone: At one boundary the junction diverges from the germline segment, which might be a read error. The chain joins TRBV7-8 to TRBJ2-2; 10 nucleotides match TRBD1. In germline, CDR1 is SGHVS, CDR2 FQNEAQ. There are 17 residues in the CDR3. This CDR3 is CASSSSPGQGPTGELFF. The CDR3 nucleotides are TGTGCCAGCAGCTCCTCCCCGGGACAGGGGCCCACCGGAGAGCTGTTTTTT.

The chain is built from TRBV5-1 and TRBJ2-3, with 9 nucleotides matching TRBD2. CDR1 and CDR2 (germline): SGHRS, YFSETQ. V was pared by 3 bases and J by 2 bases, with 13 bases of the junction left unmatched. The CDR3 is 18 amino acids. CDR3 sequence (DNA): TGCGCCAGCAGCTACGGCACTAGCGGGTTCCCAAACACAGATACGCAGTATTTT. It translates to CASSYGTSGFPNTDTQYF.

This chain links TRBV3-1 (or the pseudogene TRBV3-2) with TRBJ1-2; a weak D match, TRBD1 (6 bases). Looked up from germline, CDR1 is LGHDT and CDR2 is YNNKEL (reference sequence). V lost 1 base to trimming and J lost 5 bases, with 14 bases between them. This CDR3 region has 15 residues. The CDR3 DNA is TGTGCCAGCAGCCAAGGTTGGGGAACAGGGTATGGCTACACCTTC. It yields the protein CASSQGWGTGYGYTF.

The rearrangement links TRBV2 to TRBJ2-5, with TRBD1 matching 7 bases. The CDR3 consists of 17 residues. The trim removed 6 bases at V and 2 bases at J, leaving 15 bases unmatched. CDR1 and CDR2 from the germline V gene are SNHLY and FYNNEI. CDR3 region: CASRNGQALSWQETQYF. Here the CDR3 DNA reads TGTGCCAGCAGGAACGGACAGGCTCTCAGCTGGCAAGAGACCCAGTACTTC. The full variable domain, with the rest looked up from reference TRBV2 and TRBJ2-5, is EPEVTQTPSHQVTQMGQEVILRCVPISNHLYFYWYRQILGQKVEFLVSFYNNEISEKSEIFDDQFSVERPDGSNFTLKIRSTKLEDSAMYFCASRNGQALSWQETQYFGPGTRLLVL.

This sequence joins TRBV12-3 or TRBV12-4 and TRBJ1-2; perhaps TRBD1 as D (6 bases). V was trimmed by 3 bases and J by 4 bases, leaving 9 bases between them. The CDR3 spans 13 residues. The CDR3 loop reads CASSFGGGYGYTF. The CDR3 bases are TGTGCCAGCAGTTTTGGGGGCGGCTATGGCTACACCTTC.

This chain connects TRBV5-1 to TRBJ2-7; a possible D gene is TRBD1 (6 bases). Germline V gene data show CDR1 as SGHRS and CDR2 as YFSETQ. V was clipped by 4 bases and J by 0 bases, with 8 bases between them. The CDR3 is 13 residues long. The CDR3 loop reads CASSQGSSYEQYF. In nucleotides, the CDR3 is TGCGCCAGCAGCCAGGGGAGCTCCTACGAGCAGTACTTC.

The chain links TRBV6-4 to TRBJ2-3; possible D gene TRBD2, 6 bases. The CDR3 covers 13 residues. V lost 0 bases, J lost 9 bases, and 10 bases lay in between. Germline loops: CDR1 MRHNA, CDR2 SNTAGT. CDR3 loop: CASSDSGGSTQYF. CDR3 nucleotides: TGTGCCAGCAGTGACTCAGGAGGGTCCACGCAGTATTTT.

The chain recombines TRBV21-1 with TRBJ2-7; the table's D call, TRBD2, has no DNA check behind it. TRBV21-1 represents a pseudogene. The CDR3 length is 13 residues. As DNA, the CDR3 is TGTGCCAGCACCAGCGGGAGGGCCTACGAGCAGTACTTC. This codes for CASTSGRAYEQYF.

The rearrangement uses TRBV25-1 and TRBJ1-3, with a weak D call TRBD1 (5 bases). There are 15 residues in the CDR3. Germline V gene lookup returns CDR1 MGHDK and CDR2 SYGVNS. The ends were cut back, 8 bases at V and 0 bases at J, with 14 bases in the middle. The chain's CDR3 is CASSWQGFSGNTIYF. Written as DNA, the CDR3 is TGTGCCAGCTCATGGCAGGGCTTCTCTGGAAACACCATATATTTT. Complete variable domain (other parts from reference TRBV25-1 and TRBJ1-3): EADIYQTPRYLVIGTGKKITLECSQTMGHDKMYWYQQDPGMELHLIHYSYGVNSTEKGDLSSESTVSRIRTEHFPLTLESARPSHTSQYLCASSWQGFSGNTIYFGEGSWLTVV.

The table lists this clone with a count of one. The gene calls are TRBV18 and TRBJ2-7; 7 nucleotides line up with TRBD1. The CDR3 has 13 amino acids. Germline trimming cut 2 bases from V and 5 bases from J; bases unmatched to any gene: 3. Per germline, CDR1 KGHSH and CDR2 LQKENI. The CDR3, as DNA: TGTGCCAGCTCACCAACAGGGGACCACGAGCAGTACTTC. The encoded protein is CASSPTGDHEQYF.

This chain links TRBV13 with TRBJ2-1; 11 bases agree with TRBD2. This CDR3 contains 15 residues. Germline V gives CDR1 PRHDT, CDR2 FYEKMQ (reference sequence). With 5 bases clipped from V and 6 bases from J, the junction kept 6 bases outside the gene matches. In DNA, the CDR3 is TGTGCCAGCAGCCCCACTAGCGGGAGCAGCAATGAGCAGTTCTTC. Translating gives CASSPTSGSSNEQFF.

The V gene is TRBV7-2, the J gene TRBJ2-1; tentative D call: TRBD1 (5 bases). CDR3 length: 18 amino acids. From germline, CDR1 is SGHTA and CDR2 FQGNSA. Trimming cost V 2 bases and J 8 bases, with 25 bases left between them. The DNA for the CDR3 is TGTGCCAGCAGCTTATTTTTACAGGTAGATCAGGTAGGGGATGAGCAGTTCTTC. As protein: CASSLFLQVDQVGDEQFF.

The V and J genes are TRBV7-9 and TRBJ1-2; possibly TRBD1 for D (5 bases). Germline CDR1 is SEHNR and CDR2 is FQNEAQ (reference sequence). Trimming cost V 5 bases and J 3 bases, with 7 bases left between them. The CDR3 extends over 12 amino acids. The DNA of the CDR3 is TGTGCCAGCAGCGGAGGGGACTATGGCTACACCTTC. As protein: CASSGGDYGYTF.

The CDR3 loop is CATSDWETQPQHF. The CDR3 DNA follows: TGTGCCACCAGTGATTGGGAGACTCAGCCCCAGCATTTT. The V gene is TRBV24-1, the J gene TRBJ1-5; D not resolved. This CDR3 has 13 residues. Trimming left V 2 bases short and J 6 bases short, with 7 bases between. Germline V CDR1 and CDR2: KGHDR, SFDVKD.

This clone was seen only once. This chain connects TRBV5-8 to TRBJ1-1, with 8 nucleotides matching TRBD1. V lost 7 bases, J lost 4 bases, and 9 bases stayed unmatched. The CDR3 length is 14 residues. Germline CDR1 is SGHTS and CDR2 is YDEGEE. The CDR3: CASFRQGIGTEAFF. The CDR3 DNA is TGTGCCAGCTTTAGACAGGGGATTGGCACTGAAGCTTTCTTT.

The gene calls are TRBV11-2 and TRBJ2-7; 9 bases are a match to TRBD2. The CDR3 contains 15 residues. V shed 2 bases, J shed 2 bases, and the junction held 4 bases outside the gene matches. Germline V gene lookup returns CDR1 SGHAT and CDR2 FQNNGV. The CDR3 loop reads CASSLRLAGPYEQYF. CDR3 in DNA: TGTGCCAGCAGCTTACGGCTAGCGGGGCCCTACGAGCAGTACTTC.

This chain links TRBV7-2 with TRBJ2-3; 9 nucleotides line up with TRBD2. The CDR3 covers 15 residues. CDR1 and CDR2 (germline): SGHTA, FQGNSA. The V segment lost 4 bases and the J segment 4 bases; nucleotides outside the gene matches: 6. The CDR3 nucleotides are TGTGCCAGCAGCTCCAACCGACTAGCGGCAGATACGCAGTATTTT. Protein: CASSSNRLAADTQYF.

This chain connects TRBV5-1 to TRBJ2-7; possible D gene TRBD1, 6 bases. With 0 bases removed from V and 5 bases from J, the gap between germline ends came to 12 bases. CDR1 is SGHRS, CDR2 YFSETQ, per germline. CDR3 length: 14 amino acids. In DNA, the CDR3 is TGCGCCAGCAGCTTGGCCCCAGGGGTCGACGAGCAGTACTTC. It translates to CASSLAPGVDEQYF.

This clone has a single count. The J gene is TRBJ1-5, the V gene TRBV6-2 or TRBV6-3, with 9 bases that match TRBD1. The CDR3 covers 15 residues. The V gene end was trimmed by 5 bases and the J gene end by 4 bases; junction bases not matched to a gene: 6. Germline CDR1 MNHEY, CDR2 SVGEGT. In DNA form, the CDR3 reads TGTGCCAGCAGTCGACCGACAGGGGGAAATCAGCCCCAGCATTTT. Translating gives CASSRPTGGNQPQHF.

The chain couples TRBV3-1 (or the pseudogene TRBV3-2) to TRBJ1-2; D ambiguous. Germline loops: CDR1 LGHDT, CDR2 YNNKEL (reference sequence). The V end was cut by 3 bases, the J end by 3 bases, with 14 bases between. This CDR3 comprises 15 residues. The CDR3 loop is CASSHLRGTDYGYTF. DNA for the CDR3: TGTGCCAGCAGCCATTTGCGGGGTACAGACTATGGCTACACCTTC.

The chain joins TRBV29-1 to TRBJ2-3; 10 bases align to TRBD2. The germline V gene encodes CDR1 SQVTM and CDR2 ANQGSEA. Trimming at V came to 3 bases and at J to 2 bases, leaving 8 bases not matched to a gene. This CDR3 has 16 amino acids. As DNA, the CDR3 is TGCAGCGTTGACAGCGGGGGGGCCTTGGTCACAGATACGCAGTATTTT. Protein product: CSVDSGGALVTDTQYF.